Listed below are T cell receptor beta chains from one sample, sequenced in a study of CD8 T cells in Susac syndrome. Via MiXCR, TCRdb re-called the immunoSEQ multiplex PCR reads, giving one row per CDR3 protein. Seen here are hundreds of thousands of distinct CDR3 sequences, 85% to 95% observed once, and the top ten hold 0.15%. Specimen: CD4+ T cells from PBMCs. The receptors were sampled from a human donor with Susac syndrome. The CDR3 runs from the conserved cysteine through the conserved F or W. Fields, in order: D gene, V gene, J gene, clone size, CDR3 protein, CDR3 DNA. The D gene is left open where the match is weak. Expanded clones are given a class, and other clones once, few, many or no size at all.

d_call: TRBD1
v_call: TRBV29-1
j_call: TRBJ1-1
clone_size: .
cdr3_aa: CSFSRDSPEAFF
cdr3_nt: TGCAGCTTCTCCCGGGACAGCCCTGAAGCTTTCTTT

d_call: TRBD2
v_call: TRBV7-2
j_call: TRBJ2-3
clone_size: .
cdr3_aa: CASTLGGGGGTDTQYF
cdr3_nt: TGTGCCAGCACCCTCGGCGGCGGGGGGGGCACAGATACGCAGTATTTT

d_call: TRBD2
v_call: TRBV7-2
j_call: TRBJ2-5
clone_size: .
cdr3_aa: CASSLGPSGGQETQYF
cdr3_nt: TGTGCCAGCAGCTTAGGGCCTAGCGGGGGCCAAGAGACCCAGTACTTC

d_call: .
v_call: TRBV29-1
j_call: TRBJ1-2
clone_size: .
cdr3_aa: CSVLRDVGYTF
cdr3_nt: TGCAGCGTCCTCAGGGATGTTGGCTACACCTTC

d_call: TRBD1
v_call: TRBV9
j_call: TRBJ1-1
clone_size: .
cdr3_aa: CASSRRQGDTEAFF
cdr3_nt: TGTGCCAGCAGCCGTAGACAGGGGGACACTGAAGCTTTCTTT

d_call: TRBD2
v_call: TRBV4-3
j_call: TRBJ2-1
clone_size: .
cdr3_aa: CASSPTTSGDSSYNEQFF
cdr3_nt: TGCGCCAGCAGCCCAACCACTAGCGGGGATAGCTCCTACAATGAGCAGTTCTTC

d_call: .
v_call: TRBV10-3
j_call: TRBJ2-7
clone_size: .
cdr3_aa: CATNQGSYEQYF
cdr3_nt: TGTGCCACAAACCAGGGGTCCTACGAGCAGTACTTC

d_call: .
v_call: TRBV5-1
j_call: TRBJ2-4
clone_size: .
cdr3_aa: CASSLGDLKNIQYF
cdr3_nt: TGCGCCAGCAGCTTAGGGGATCTCAAAAACATTCAGTACTTC

d_call: TRBD1
v_call: TRBV5-6
j_call: TRBJ2-1
clone_size: .
cdr3_aa: CASSKPETGAYNEQFF
cdr3_nt: TGTGCCAGCAGCAAGCCGGAGACAGGGGCCTACAATGAGCAGTTCTTC

d_call: .
v_call: TRBV21-1
j_call: TRBJ1-5
clone_size: .
cdr3_aa: CASSKDLQGLGIMIQPQHF
cdr3_nt: TGTGCCAGCAGCAAAGATCTACAGGGGCTAGGGATTATGATCCAGCCCCAGCATTTT

d_call: TRBD1
v_call: TRBV18
j_call: TRBJ2-3
clone_size: .
cdr3_aa: CASSPPGDRGPDTQYF
cdr3_nt: TGTGCCAGCTCACCACCGGGGGACAGGGGCCCAGATACGCAGTATTTT

d_call: .
v_call: TRBV29-1
j_call: TRBJ2-3
clone_size: .
cdr3_aa: CSVVTRNGTDTQYF
cdr3_nt: TGCAGCGTGGTGACTCGGAATGGCACAGATACGCAGTATTTT

d_call: TRBD1
v_call: TRBV25-1
j_call: TRBJ1-1
clone_size: once
cdr3_aa: CASSGATGLNTEAFF
cdr3_nt: TGTGCCAGCAGTGGCGCGACAGGGTTGAACACTGAAGCTTTCTTT

d_call: .
v_call: TRBV12-3/TRBV12-4
j_call: TRBJ1-1
clone_size: .
cdr3_aa: CASSLLRDRAFF
cdr3_nt: TGTGCCAGCAGTCTCCTCCGGGACCGAGCTTTCTTT

d_call: .
v_call: TRBV20-1
j_call: TRBJ2-3
clone_size: .
cdr3_aa: CSAHPSGSTDTQYF
cdr3_nt: TGCAGTGCCCACCCGTCGGGCAGCACAGATACGCAGTATTTT

d_call: TRBD1
v_call: TRBV9
j_call: TRBJ2-2
clone_size: .
cdr3_aa: CASSAGQGLWELFF
cdr3_nt: TGTGCCAGCAGCGCAGGACAGGGTCTGTGGGAGCTGTTTTTT

d_call: .
v_call: TRBV27
j_call: TRBJ1-5
clone_size: .
cdr3_aa: CASSGSTFSNQPQHF
cdr3_nt: TGTGCCAGCAGTGGGTCGACATTCAGCAATCAGCCCCAGCATTTT

d_call: .
v_call: TRBV4-2
j_call: TRBJ1-1
clone_size: .
cdr3_aa: CASSRPTELNTEAFF
cdr3_nt: TGTGCCAGCAGCCGCCCGACAGAGTTAAACACTGAAGCTTTCTTT

d_call: .
v_call: TRBV30
j_call: TRBJ1-5
clone_size: .
cdr3_aa: CAWRIGTPGGNQPQHF
cdr3_nt: TGTGCCTGGAGGATCGGGACTCCGGGGGGCAATCAGCCCCAGCATTTT

d_call: .
v_call: TRBV11-2
j_call: TRBJ1-2
clone_size: .
cdr3_aa: CASSLDSETVYGYTF
cdr3_nt: TGTGCCAGCAGCTTAGATTCGGAAACCGTGTATGGCTACACCTTC

d_call: .
v_call: TRBV5-1
j_call: TRBJ2-5
clone_size: .
cdr3_aa: CASSLTGTPEETQYF
cdr3_nt: TGCGCCAGCAGTTTAACCGGGACTCCCGAAGAGACCCAGTACTTC

d_call: TRBD2
v_call: TRBV28
j_call: TRBJ2-3
clone_size: .
cdr3_aa: CASSSGLRGATDTQYF
cdr3_nt: TGTGCCAGCAGTTCAGGCCTGCGGGGGGCCACAGATACGCAGTATTTT

d_call: .
v_call: TRBV11-1
j_call: TRBJ2-7
clone_size: .
cdr3_aa: CASSLRTYEQYF
cdr3_nt: TGTGCCAGCAGCTTAAGGACCTACGAGCAGTACTTC

d_call: TRBD1
v_call: TRBV11-2
j_call: TRBJ2-5
clone_size: .
cdr3_aa: CASSQWGQIEETQYF
cdr3_nt: TGTGCCAGCAGCCAATGGGGACAGATAGAAGAGACCCAGTACTTC